One and the same sample provided the 14 T cell receptor beta chains below, sequenced in a study of T cell responses to AZD1222 COVID-19 vaccine. Sequencing was performed with immunoSEQ multiplex PCR; in TCRdb, only in-frame clones are kept and a portion is missing. The data hold 90,000 to 100,000 clones, with 70% to 90% observed a single time. Sequencing was performed on peripheral blood, taken on day 0 of AZD1222 vaccination. The source of these receptors is an adult in good health.

This clone was seen once. The chain links TRBV29-1 to TRBJ1-2; 9 nucleotides line up with TRBD1. Germline lookup yields CDR1 SQVTM and CDR2 ANQGSEA. This CDR3 region has 13 residues. The trim removed 7 bases at V and 2 bases at J, leaving 5 bases unmatched. CDR3 nucleotides: TGCAGCGGGGGGACAGGGATCAACTATGGCTACACCTTC. Amino acids: CSGGTGINYGYTF.

The chain joins TRBV6-5 to TRBJ2-7, with D perhaps TRBD2 (5 bases). The V gene's germline CDR1 is MNHEY and CDR2 SVGAGI. The CDR3 length is 13 residues. Trimming pared 8 bases from V and 4 bases from J, leaving 15 bases between. Here the CDR3 reads CASRPDRGYEQYF. The CDR3 DNA reads TGTGCCAGCCGGCCAGATCGGGGATACGAGCAGTACTTC.

The V gene is TRBV4-3, the J gene TRBJ1-4; no reliable D call. Trimming stripped 3 bases from V and 0 bases from J, with 8 bases between. CDR3 length: 15 amino acids. Germline V lookup: CDR1 LGHNA, CDR2 YSLEER. Here the CDR3 DNA reads TGCGCCAGCAGCCAGCGATTTGCAACTAATGAAAAACTGTTTTTT. Translated, it gives CASSQRFATNEKLFF.

The V call is TRBV23-1, the J call TRBJ1-6; no clear D gene. TRBV23-1 is labeled an ORF, and its function is uncertain. Trimming took off 2 bases at V and 10 bases at J, with 6 bases between the two ends. This CDR3 is built from 12 residues. The CDR3 nucleotides are TGCGCCAGCAGTCAACCTGAGTCACCCCTCCACTTT. It specifies CASSQPESPLHF.

The V call is TRBV29-1, the J call TRBJ2-1; D uncertain. From germline, CDR1 is SQVTM and CDR2 ANQGSEA. The CDR3 runs 12 residues. The V end was cut by 4 bases, the J end by 4 bases, with 8 bases between. This CDR3 is CSVGVGYNEQFF. As DNA, the CDR3 is TGCAGCGTTGGGGTGGGGTACAATGAGCAGTTCTTC.

The chain combines TRBV7-8 with TRBJ1-1; no firm D call. Germline CDR1 reads SGHVS; CDR2 reads FQNEAQ. The CDR3 contains 14 residues. V dropped 1 base and J dropped 7 bases, with 13 bases sitting between them. The CDR3 DNA sequence: TGTGCCAGCAGCTTAGGGGGAAGACGGAGTGAAGCTTTCTTT. This translates into CASSLGGRRSEAFF.

V gene TRBV6-4 combines with J gene TRBJ2-3; 8 bases agree with TRBD2. V shed 6 bases and J 1 base; nucleotides not matched to a gene: 15. The length of the CDR3 is 18 residues. CDR1 is MRHNA and CDR2 is SNTAGT in the germline V gene. CDR3 coding DNA: TGTGCCAGCAGGGGGCGGGGGGACCTTGAGCAACGCACAGATACGCAGTATTTT. Encoded protein: CASRGRGDLEQRTDTQYF.

The chain couples TRBV7-9 to TRBJ1-6; unclear D gene. From germline, CDR1 is SEHNR and CDR2 FQNEAQ (reference sequence). The ends were cut back, 1 base at V and 0 bases at J, with 4 bases in the middle. The CDR3 has 15 amino acids. CDR3: CASSLGSSYNSPLHF. The CDR3 nucleotides are TGTGCCAGCAGCTTAGGCAGCTCCTATAATTCACCCCTCCACTTT.

V and J are TRBV2 and TRBJ1-1, with D perhaps matching TRBD1 (6 bases). The CDR3 is made up of 15 amino acids. Germline CDR1 and CDR2: SNHLY and FYNNEI. V lost 7 bases to trimming and J lost 4 bases, with 19 bases between them. The CDR3 loop reads CASNHPDRESTEAFF. The CDR3, as DNA: TGTGCCAGCAACCACCCGGACAGAGAAAGCACTGAAGCTTTCTTT.

The genes are TRBV27 and TRBJ1-2, with 8 bases identical to TRBD1. The CDR3 spans 16 residues. CDR1 and CDR2 from the germline V gene are MNHEY and SMNVEV (reference sequence). Losses at the gene ends were 1 base for V and 5 bases for J; bases not matched to a gene: 9. CDR3 protein: CASSLYAMGQEYGYTF. As DNA, the CDR3 is TGTGCCAGCAGTTTATATGCTATGGGACAGGAGTATGGCTACACCTTC.

The V call is TRBV6-2 or TRBV6-3, the J call TRBJ2-6, with 7 bases that match TRBD2. This CDR3 is 16 amino acids long. V gave up 2 bases and J gave up 0 bases; unmatched junction bases: 1. Per the germline V gene, CDR1 is MNHEY and CDR2 is SVGEGT. For the CDR3, the DNA is TGTGCCAGCAGTTACGGGGGGGTCTCTGGGGCCAACGTCCTGACTTTC. It codes for CASSYGGVSGANVLTF.

Details on this clone: The junction and the germline gene differ at one end; a read error may be behind it. The chain couples TRBV5-1 to TRBJ2-3, with 13 bases that match TRBD2. This CDR3 spans 16 amino acids. CDR1 and CDR2 (germline): SGHRS, YFSETQ. Here the CDR3 DNA reads TGTGCCAGCAGGGGACTAGCGGGAAGCCCCACAGATACGCAGTATTTT. This codes for CASRGLAGSPTDTQYF.

The V call is TRBV4-2, the J call TRBJ1-1, with unresolved D. V shed 0 bases and J shed 8 bases, with 10 bases lying between them. Germline CDR1 and CDR2: LGHNA and YNFKEQ. The CDR3 contains 13 residues. CDR3 amino acids: CASSQDRAPEAFF. In DNA form, the CDR3 reads TGTGCCAGCAGCCAAGATAGGGCGCCCGAAGCTTTCTTT.

The chain employs TRBV6-1 and TRBJ1-5; a possible D gene is TRBD1 (5 bases). This CDR3 spans 18 amino acids. Trimming left V 1 base short and J 3 bases short, with 19 bases between. Germline V gene data show CDR1 as MNHNS and CDR2 as SASEGT. The CDR3 region is CASSEGLWGSGHNQPQHF. In DNA, the CDR3 is TGTGCCAGCAGTGAAGGGTTGTGGGGGTCGGGTCACAATCAGCCCCAGCATTTT.